The text below deals with one T cell receptor beta chain. The antigen is undetermined. The identical CDR3 is also encoded by other nucleotide sequences in the sample. Researchers ran the assay at a deep level. Assay used: immunoSEQ multiplex PCR; TCRdb lists only in-frame clones, some missing. This repertoire shows 2 million to 2.5 million clones, more than 85% found once; its top ten account for 0.39%. This entry is derived from a study of shared clonotypes between healthy human individuals. Notes on the study in general: Only a few donors were included, so the genetic and exposure-history diversity represented was limited. The sampled material consisted only of blood, and tissue repertoires are likely to differ. A generally larger estimated richness was seen in naive subsets than in memory subsets.

Sequencing was performed on naive CD4+ T cells from PBMCs. The subset denotes: CD45RA+ positively selected. This clonotype was obtained from a man younger than 35 in good health. Some clones in this sample may be carry-over from other donors' samples.

The CDR3 bases are TGTGCCAGCAGTTTAGGGGGCGGGGGATCCTACGAGCAGTACTTC. Protein sequence: CASSLGGGGSYEQYF. The J gene is TRBJ2-7, the V gene TRBV28; TRBD2 might be the D (7 bases). The CDR3 is 15 amino acids. V was clipped by 2 bases and J by 1 base, with 12 bases between them. Germline loops: CDR1 MDHEN, CDR2 SYDVKM.